The clone carrying this T cell receptor (beta chain) was seen only a few times. The antigen remains unidentified. This sample was taken from a study of cytomegalovirus exposure and HLA in healthy donors. The study, taken as a whole, reports: A later analysis appeared to link common viral pathogens to several of the most significant clusters. Owing to their indistinguishability, certain V segments, notably TRBV6-2 and TRBV6-3, were excluded. Researchers reportedly found TCR beta sequences accurately predicted most subjects' HLA-A and HLA-B alleles.

CDR1 is SGHRS and CDR2 is YFSETQ in the germline V gene. V was trimmed by 1 base and J by 7 bases, leaving 9 bases between them. The CDR3 has 13 amino acids. The PCR employed 60 Vbeta primers together with 13 Jbeta primers. Clones were read by immunoSEQ multiplex PCR, and TCRdb kept only the in-frame ones, dropping some. This table holds 150,000 to 200,000 clones, about 70% found once. The sequencing sample was made of PBMCs. The source of this sequence is a man aged 25 to 45 in good health and CMV-seropositive. The rearrangement uses TRBV5-1 and TRBJ2-1; D gene uncertain. The CDR3, as DNA: TGCGCCAGCAGCTTGAGTGGCTTGAATGAGCAGTTCTTC. It yields the protein CASSLSGLNEQFF. Drawing the rest from reference TRBV5-1 and TRBJ2-1, the complete variable domain is KAGVTQTPRYLIKTRGQQVTLSCSPISGHRSVSWYQQTPGQGLQFLFEYFSETQRNKGNFPGRFSGRQFSNSRSEMNVSTLELGDSALYLCASSLSGLNEQFFGPGTRLTVL.